The 26 T cell receptor beta chains below all came from one sample that was sequenced in a study of CD8 T cells in Susac syndrome. About 0.45 to 1 ug RNA was reverse transcribed with random hexamers. From the immunoSEQ multiplex PCR reads, TCRdb called clonotypes with MiXCR, one entry per CDR3 protein. Altogether about 89,000 distinct CDR3 sequences are present, roughly 91% being singletons, with the ten largest covering around 0.32%. Sequenced: CD8+ T cells from PBMCs. The receptors were sampled from a human donor in good health.

The genes are TRBV3-1 and TRBJ1-4; D remains ambiguous. Per germline, CDR1 LGHDT and CDR2 YNNKEL (reference sequence). The CDR3 sequence is 14 residues long. V was shortened by 4 bases and J by 0 bases, with 6 bases between the two germline ends. In DNA form, the CDR3 reads TGTGCCAGCAGCCTTAGAGCAACTAATGAAAAACTGTTTTTT. Amino acids: CASSLRATNEKLFF.

This clonotype was detected only once. This chain uses TRBV5-6 with TRBJ2-6, with D unclear. The V end was cut by 4 bases, the J end by 3 bases, with 5 bases between. In germline, CDR1 is SGHDT, CDR2 YYEEEE. The CDR3 has 13 residues. DNA for the CDR3: TGTGCCAGCAGCCCCTATGGGGCCAACGTCCTGACTTTC. Translated: CASSPYGANVLTF.

The genes are TRBV3-1 and TRBJ2-7; D gene unclear. V lost 0 bases, J lost 4 bases, and 13 bases lay in between. Germline-derived CDR1 and CDR2 are LGHDT and YNNKEL (reference sequence). This CDR3 has 15 amino acids. CDR3 loop: CASSQDKGRSYEQYF. The CDR3 nucleotides read TGTGCCAGCAGCCAAGACAAGGGTCGGTCTTACGAGCAGTACTTC.

The rearrangement links TRBV12-3 or TRBV12-4 to TRBJ2-1; 13 bases are a match to TRBD2. This CDR3 comprises 13 residues. Unmatched junction bases numbered 1, after V lost 8 bases and J lost 6 bases. This CDR3 is CASWTSGGNEQFF. CDR3 DNA sequence: TGTGCCAGCTGGACTAGCGGGGGCAATGAGCAGTTCTTC.

This chain uses TRBV9 with TRBJ2-4; 7 bases align to TRBD1. Germline lookup yields CDR1 SGDLS and CDR2 YYNGEE. CDR3 length: 15 amino acids. J gave up 3 bases and V 4 bases, and 7 bases lay outside the gene matches. The CDR3 coding sequence is TGTGCCAGCAGCCCGACAGGGATCGGCAAAAACATTCAGTACTTC. Protein product: CASSPTGIGKNIQYF.

This chain uses TRBV3-1 with TRBJ2-2; D remains ambiguous. V was pared by 1 base and J by 3 bases, with 9 bases between. CDR1 is LGHDT, CDR2 YNNKEL, per germline (reference sequence). The CDR3 consists of 15 residues. In DNA form, the CDR3 reads TGTGCCAGCAGCCAAGGGGTTGGGTACACCGGGGAGCTGTTTTTT. As protein: CASSQGVGYTGELFF.

The CDR3: CASIGQGGNYGYTF. The DNA of the CDR3 is TGTGCCAGTATCGGACAGGGAGGAAACTATGGCTACACCTTC. This rearrangement joins TRBV19 to TRBJ1-2; 8 nucleotides agree with TRBD1. The CDR3 runs 14 residues. Germline V gene data show CDR1 as LNHDA and CDR2 as SQIVND (reference sequence). Trimming removed 7 bases from V and 2 bases from J; junction bases left unmatched: 6.

The gene calls are TRBV13 and TRBJ2-3; D perhaps matches TRBD2 (5 bases). The CDR3 is 12 amino acids. From germline, CDR1 is PRHDT and CDR2 FYEKMQ (reference sequence). The V end was cut by 0 bases, the J end by 11 bases, with 9 bases between. DNA for the CDR3: TGTGCCAGCAGCTTAGGCCGGGGTCTGCAGTATTTT. Translating it yields CASSLGRGLQYF.

Comments on this clonotype: The junction and the germline gene differ at one end; a read error may be behind it. This chain joins TRBV5-6 and TRBJ2-2; D assignment may be TRBD1 or TRBD2 (5 bases each). Germline CDR1 reads SGHDT; CDR2 reads YYEEEE. The CDR3 has 14 residues. This CDR3 reads CASSLKGNTGELLF. The CDR3 coding sequence is TGTGCCAGCAGCCTGAAGGGGAACACCGGGGAGCTGCTTTTT.

This clonotype was found a few times. This chain joins TRBV9 and TRBJ1-1; D is possibly TRBD1 (5 bases). CDR1 and CDR2 (germline): SGDLS, YYNGEE. Trimming pared 2 bases from V and 5 bases from J, leaving 10 bases between. The CDR3 is 13 residues long. This chain's CDR3 is CASSVGGRTEAFF. Written as DNA, the CDR3 is TGTGCCAGCAGCGTCGGGGGGAGGACTGAAGCTTTCTTT.

The J gene is TRBJ2-3, the V gene TRBV11-2, with D possibly TRBD1 on 6 matching bases. V lost 6 bases to trimming and J lost 0 bases, with 13 bases between them. Germline CDR1 reads SGHAT; CDR2 reads FQNNGV. This CDR3 region has 15 residues. CDR3 DNA sequence: TGTGCCAGCAGATCTACAGGGTCTAGCACAGATACGCAGTATTTT. This gives the protein CASRSTGSSTDTQYF.

This chain uses TRBV28 with TRBJ1-5; possible D gene TRBD1, 6 bases. Trimming removed 3 bases at V and 1 base at J, with 10 bases between. This CDR3 comprises 15 residues. Germline V gene sequence: CDR1 MDHEN, CDR2 SYDVKM. The CDR3 nucleotides read TGTGCCAGCAGTTTCCAGGGGAGAAGCAATCAGCCCCAGCATTTT. This gives the protein CASSFQGRSNQPQHF.

The chain couples TRBV13 to TRBJ2-1, with no clear D. CDR3 length: 14 residues. Trimming shortened V by 0 bases and J by 6 bases, and 9 bases separated the two germline ends. Germline CDR1 is PRHDT and CDR2 is FYEKMQ (reference sequence). CDR3 sequence reads: CASSLGLSVNEQFF. The DNA for the CDR3 is TGTGCCAGCAGCTTAGGGCTATCAGTCAATGAGCAGTTCTTC.

This sequence joins TRBV7-8 and TRBJ2-7, with TRBD1 matching 7 bases. Germline CDR1 is SGHVS and CDR2 is FQNEAQ. This CDR3 comprises 14 residues. Trimming took 5 bases from V and 2 from J; bases not matched to a gene: 6. DNA for the CDR3: TGTGCCAGCAGCATGAAGGGACAGACCTACGAGCAGTACTTC. It encodes CASSMKGQTYEQYF.

The rearrangement joins TRBV5-1 to TRBJ2-1; maybe TRBD1 (5 bases). The CDR3 length is 15 residues. Deletions cut 0 bases from V and 0 bases from J, with 7 bases between. Germline loops: CDR1 SGHRS, CDR2 YFSETQ. The CDR3 DNA follows: TGCGCCAGCAGCTTGGGACAGAGCTCCTACAATGAGCAGTTCTTC. Protein sequence: CASSLGQSSYNEQFF. Full variable domain (outside the CDR3, taken from reference TRBV5-1 and TRBJ2-1): KAGVTQTPRYLIKTRGQQVTLSCSPISGHRSVSWYQQTPGQGLQFLFEYFSETQRNKGNFPGRFSGRQFSNSRSEMNVSTLELGDSALYLCASSLGQSSYNEQFFGPGTRLTVL.

The chain uses TRBV7-9 and TRBJ1-1; 10 positions agree with TRBD1. The CDR3 is 13 amino acids. Germline loops: CDR1 SEHNR, CDR2 FQNEAQ (reference sequence). J gave up 10 bases and V 5 bases, and 7 bases lay outside the gene matches. The CDR3 DNA is TGTGCCAGCAGCCCCACCTGGGACAGGGGAGCTTTCTTT. Its translation is CASSPTWDRGAFF.

V usage is TRBV5-1 and J usage is TRBJ1-2; D may be TRBD1 (5 bases). Trimming stripped 0 bases from V and 10 bases from J, with 10 bases between. The CDR3 is 12 residues long. Germline V gives CDR1 SGHRS, CDR2 YFSETQ. The CDR3 DNA follows: TGCGCCAGCAGCTTGGGGGGGACGGACTACACCTTC. It encodes CASSLGGTDYTF.

The CDR3 bases are TGTGCCAGCAGCTTAACGCCGGCAGGGGCTAACTATGGCTACACCTTC. This sequence encodes CASSLTPAGANYGYTF. This chain links TRBV7-3 with TRBJ1-2; D perhaps matches TRBD1 (6 bases). The V gene lost 0 bases and the J gene lost 0 bases, with 11 bases spanning the gap. The germline gives CDR1 SGHTA, CDR2 FQGTGA. The CDR3 consists of 16 residues.

CDR3 loop: CATSRDKWIAGRGATQYF. The CDR3 DNA reads TGTGCCACCAGCAGAGATAAGTGGATAGCGGGGAGGGGAGCTACGCAGTATTTT. V gene TRBV15 combines with J gene TRBJ2-3; 8 positions match TRBD2. V lost 0 bases and J lost 8; bases outside the gene matches: 16. The CDR3 sequence is 18 residues long. The germline V gene has CDR1 LNHNV and CDR2 YYDKDF (reference sequence).

The chain has TRBV12-3 or TRBV12-4 and TRBJ1-1, with 7 positions matching TRBD1. The CDR3 consists of 15 residues. V shed 7 bases and J 4 bases; nucleotides not matched to a gene: 12. The CDR3 sequence is CASTYEGAPPTEAFF. CDR3 in DNA: TGTGCCAGCACCTACGAGGGGGCGCCTCCCACTGAAGCTTTCTTT.

The chain carries TRBV19 and TRBJ2-1, with D unresolved. V lost 2 bases, J lost 5 bases, and 10 bases lay in between. The CDR3 is 14 amino acids. Germline values: CDR1 LNHDA, CDR2 SQIVND (reference sequence). CDR3 sequence (DNA): TGTGCCAGTAGTATACTCGACCCCCACAATGAGCAGTTCTTC. It specifies CASSILDPHNEQFF.

The genes are TRBV6-5 and TRBJ1-2, with D perhaps matching TRBD1 (6 bases). In germline, CDR1 is MNHEY, CDR2 SVGAGI. CDR3 length: 14 amino acids. V lost 6 bases and J 3 bases, leaving 14 bases between the germline ends. CDR3 protein: CASRLSTGYYGYTF. The CDR3 coding sequence is TGTGCCAGCAGACTTTCTACAGGGTACTATGGCTACACCTTC.

In its sample, this clonotype was seen once. The rearrangement links TRBV7-2 to TRBJ2-2; 9 nucleotides align to TRBD2. V lost 4 bases, J lost 3 bases, and 6 bases stayed unmatched. The germline V gene has CDR1 SGHTA and CDR2 FQGNSA. This CDR3 contains 16 residues. The CDR3 region is CASSSRSGRDTGELFF. CDR3 sequence (DNA): TGTGCCAGCAGCTCCCGTAGCGGGAGAGACACCGGGGAGCTGTTTTTT.

The chain employs TRBV2 and TRBJ1-1; D ambiguous. Germline assignment: CDR1 SNHLY and CDR2 FYNNEI. The V and J ends lost 5 bases and 4 bases respectively, with 11 bases between them. CDR3 length: 13 amino acids. CDR3 nucleotides: TGTGCCAGCAGTAACGGTCGGAGCACTGAAGCTTTCTTT. Its translation: CASSNGRSTEAFF.

V is TRBV6-5 and J is TRBJ2-1; D is undetermined. CDR1 MNHEY and CDR2 SVGAGI come from the germline V gene. The CDR3 extends over 12 amino acids. V lost 5 bases and J lost 9, with 11 bases in between. The CDR3 bases are TGTGCCAGCAGTCCTAACCCCTTTGAGCAGTTCTTC. Protein product: CASSPNPFEQFF.

The genes are TRBV12-3 or TRBV12-4 and TRBJ2-1, with 10 positions matching TRBD2. J lost 9 bases, V lost 7 bases, and 18 bases had no gene match. This CDR3 has 17 amino acids. The CDR3 nucleotides are TGTGCCAGCACCACGCCGACCATAGCGGGGGGAGGGTCTGAGCAGTTCTTC. Translation: CASTTPTIAGGGSEQFF.